This TCR beta chain was identified in a study of beta chain features in type 1 diabetes. Study-wide points: There was no resolution here of whether HLA type influences TCRB rearrangement.

Turning to this clone: The antigen remains unidentified.

All of the isolated RNA was reverse transcribed, so expressed TCRB transcripts were sequenced. Method: immunoSEQ multiplex PCR; TCRdb's copy keeps in-frame clones and lacks some. In the table there are fewer than 400,000 clones, roughly 8% of which are singletons. One heparinised draw, averaging about 116 mL, was taken per donor. The V gene's germline CDR1 is MNHEY and CDR2 SVGAGI. V was shortened by 10 bases and J by 1 base, with 14 bases between the two germline ends. CDR3 length: 14 residues. Input material: central memory CD4+ T cells from blood. The V call is TRBV6-5, the J call TRBJ2-1; tentatively, D is TRBD2 (5 bases). This receptor was taken from a woman aged 18 to 35 in good health. The CDR3 loop is CATHSGISYNEQFF. The CDR3 DNA follows: TGTGCCACCCACTCGGGAATATCCTACAATGAGCAGTTCTTC.